This T cell receptor (beta chain) was obtained from a study of blood T cell repertoires in COVID-19. On the study more broadly: The samples span acute and convalescent COVID-19 from the United States, Italy and Spain. PBMCs, B-cell-depleted T cells, or T cells provided the cDNA or gDNA that made up the material.

Per the original data handling: Estimation of nucleated cell counts was performed using reference gene primer amplification. TCRdb keeps only in-frame clones here, not all; method: immunoSEQ multiplex PCR. For V, J and clone size, that table is used; D and trimming come from the DNA. This table holds tens of thousands of clones, 55% to 75% found once. The Seattle patients joined while their infection was active and were tracked longitudinally afterward. CDR3 size: 13 residues. V lost 4 bases and J lost 4, with 11 bases in between. Germline CDR1 is SGHNT and CDR2 is YYREEE (reference sequence). The V call is TRBV5-4, the J call TRBJ2-5, with D possibly being TRBD1 (6 bases). The TCR originated in a woman in her 70s with COVID-19, enrolled during active disease. The specimen was peripheral blood. The CDR3, as DNA: TGTGCCAGCAGCACCCGGGACACAGAGACCCAGTACTTC. Protein product: CASSTRDTETQYF. The variable domain in full, completed from reference TRBV5-4 and TRBJ2-5, reads ETGVTQSPTHLIKTRGQQVTLRCSSQSGHNTVSWYQQALGQGPQFIFQYYREEENGRGNFPPRFSGLQFPNYSSELNVNALELDDSALYLCASSTRDTETQYFGPGTRLLVL.